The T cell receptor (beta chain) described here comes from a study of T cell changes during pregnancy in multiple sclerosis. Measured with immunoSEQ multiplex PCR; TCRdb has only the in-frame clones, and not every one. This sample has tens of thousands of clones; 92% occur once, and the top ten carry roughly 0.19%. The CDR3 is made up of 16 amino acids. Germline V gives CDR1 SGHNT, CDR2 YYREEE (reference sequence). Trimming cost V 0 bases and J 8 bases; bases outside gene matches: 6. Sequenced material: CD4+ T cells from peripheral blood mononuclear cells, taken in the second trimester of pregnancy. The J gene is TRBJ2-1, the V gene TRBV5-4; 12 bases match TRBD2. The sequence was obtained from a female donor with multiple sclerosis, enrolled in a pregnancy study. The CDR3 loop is CASSLASGRASHEQFF. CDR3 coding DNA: TGTGCCAGCAGCTTGGCTAGCGGGAGGGCCAGCCATGAGCAGTTCTTC.